This T cell receptor (beta chain) stems from a study of T cell responses to AZD1222 COVID-19 vaccine (dated by TCRdb to the early 2020s). In terms of the full investigation: AZD1222 recipients with second doses at about 4 weeks or about 12 weeks were pooled, because spike-specific TCR depth and breadth did not differ between schedules. TCR sequencing covered 233 trial participants: about 210 given two doses of AZD1222 and around 25 given two doses of MenACWY control vaccine. Trial participants were enrolled into age subgroups of 18-55, 56-69 and 70-plus years, which contained approximately 150, 28 and 58 TCR-sequenced participants, respectively. General conclusions and limits of the study: A significant rise in spike-specific TCR breadth and depth was observed after two AZD1222 doses relative to day 0 and relative to MenACWY recipients. Most participants were white British and females outnumbered males, and the authors suggested that clonal diversity may have been underestimated. In the small 56-69-year group, the increase in depth fell short of significance, most likely because of low power. Reportedly, almost half of the unique spike-specific TCRs recognized epitopes lying outside the regions that are mutated in the B.1.351 and B.1.1.7 variants. Because no samples from the day 14 peak response were available, repertoires could be characterized only after the peak T cell response. Only a handful of AZD1222 recipients were SARS-CoV-2 seropositive at baseline, limiting conclusions about previously exposed vaccinees. CD4 TCRs associated with the vaccine covered the entire spike protein, and the dominant responses were in regions 160-218 and 743-854.

The CDR3 regions of human TCRbeta chains were analyzed by immunosequencing. Under the source paper's analysis protocol: TCRs in the repertoires were matched against a reference library of SARS-CoV-2-specific TCRs that had been generated with the MIRA antigen-specificity platform. Breadth was defined as the fraction of unique TCRs that were SARS-CoV-2-associated, and depth was defined as the fraction of total T cells that were SARS-CoV-2-associated. Each spike-specific TCR was assigned to its reactive spike region and to a CD4 or CD8 class using the MIRA data. Log10-transformed breadth and depth values were compared by one-way ANOVA with Sidak's multiple comparisons tests. TCRdb limited this immuneACCESS table to in-frame rearrangements with V and J called. A share of clones is missing; checked studies link under half to unresolved V genes, and the rest is unexplained. The V and J calls and the clone size are those of that table, but D and trimming were determined from the DNA. This sample gives 90,000 to 150,000 clones in total; more than 85% of them show up just once. The ten biggest clones cover 2.4% of the sample.

Reading the label with the study, this specimen's time point is: baseline before first vaccination. Samples from vaccinated people were obtained from the UK trials COV001 and COV002, which included a single-blind randomized controlled phase 2/3 trial of AZD1222 (ChAdOx1 nCoV-19) in healthy adults. Trial participant PBMC samples were collected at day 0 and day 28 after the second dose for TCRbeta chain sequencing. Inclusive of the bounding cysteine and phenylalanine, the CDR3 is 16 residues long. Only CDR3 DNA is held: 48 bases, read in frame from base 1. V and J are truncated by 5 bases and 2 bases respectively, leaving an intervening sequence of 15 bases. In the germline V gene, CDR1 corresponds to ENHRY and CDR2 to SYGVKD. Notes on this clone: Its antigen target is currently unknown. The record has no base qualities; no much larger clone is one base away.

Sample: peripheral blood, taken on day 0 of AZD1222 vaccination. The chain is encoded by TRBV10-3 joined to TRBJ2-2, with a weak D call of TRBD1 (5 bases match). The receptor was derived from an adult in good health. The DNA sequence is TGTGCCATCAGTAGGGGATCAGGGATCAACACCGGGGAGCTGTTTTTT. This yields the protein CAISRGSGINTGELFF.